Listed here are 9 T cell receptor beta chains from one sample, sequenced in a study of T cells in Graves' hyperthyroidism and ophthalmopathy. Researchers amplified the TCR beta CDR3 regions from RNA transcripts. HTBI primers were employed in a first-round RT-PCR of the TCR CDR3. TCRdb called the multiplex PCR reads again in MiXCR, with one record for every CDR3 protein. The sample includes hundreds of thousands of distinct CDR3 sequences, about a fifth of them seen just once. The sample was blood. These receptors all come from a man aged 25 to 40 with Graves' ophthalmopathy.

V is TRBV24-1 and J is TRBJ2-2; TRBD2 matches at 8 bases. From germline, CDR1 is KGHDR and CDR2 SFDVKD. The ends lost 5 bases at V and 0 bases at J; junction bases unmatched: 7. The CDR3 contains 17 residues. The CDR3 DNA reads TGTGCCACCAGTGGAGAGACGGGAGGGCCGAACACCGGGGAGCTGTTTTTT. Amino acids: CATSGETGGPNTGELFF.

The CDR3: CASSYGGGDYNEQFF. CDR3 bases: TGTGCCAGCAGCTACGGGGGCGGGGACTACAATGAGCAGTTCTTC. This rearrangement joins TRBV9 to TRBJ2-1; TRBD1 or TRBD2 may be the D gene (6 bases each). This CDR3 is 15 amino acids long. Trimming took 4 bases from V and 3 from J, leaving 14 bases between them. Germline V gene sequence: CDR1 SGDLS, CDR2 YYNGEE.

DNA for the CDR3: TGCAGCGTGGTAGCGCCGGGACTAGCGACGGGCAATGAGCAGTTCTTC. It encodes CSVVAPGLATGNEQFF. The V gene is TRBV29-1, the J gene TRBJ2-1; TRBD2 matches at 10 bases. Trimming took 6 bases from V and 6 from J; bases not matched to a gene: 14. Germline loops: CDR1 SQVTM, CDR2 ANQGSEA. CDR3 length equals 16 residues.

This clonotype was seen a few times. The CDR3 region has the DNA TGTGCCAGCAGTTTACCTCTCCTGGGAGGGAATAATTCACCCCTCCACTTT. Its translation: CASSLPLLGGNNSPLHF. The rearrangement links TRBV28 to TRBJ1-6, with no clear D. The CDR3 totals 17 residues. V was clipped by 2 bases and J by 5 bases, with 16 bases between them. Germline V CDR1 and CDR2: MDHEN, SYDVKM.

The rearrangement joins TRBV7-2 to TRBJ2-3, with TRBD1 identical over 7 bases. CDR3 length: 16 amino acids. Germline CDR1 and CDR2: SGHTA and FQGNSA. V was pared by 5 bases and J by 6 bases, with 14 bases of the junction left unmatched. The CDR3 protein is CASSVGGYLISDTQYF. The CDR3 coding sequence is TGTGCCAGCAGCGTAGGGGGCTATCTGATTTCCGATACGCAGTATTTT.

V is TRBV6-5 and J is TRBJ2-1; 7 bases are shared with TRBD2. Germline lookup yields CDR1 MNHEY and CDR2 SVGAGI. This CDR3 has 17 residues. Trimming took 2 bases from V and 0 from J; bases not matched to a gene: 7. The CDR3, as DNA: TGTGCCAGCAGTTACCGCCGGACTAGGAGCTCCTACAATGAGCAGTTCTTC. This codes for CASSYRRTRSSYNEQFF.

Ten or more counts support this clonotype. The rearrangement uses TRBV11-2 and TRBJ1-4; D gene uncertain. With 5 bases removed from V and 0 bases from J, the gap between germline ends came to 10 bases. Germline V gives CDR1 SGHAT, CDR2 FQNNGV. The CDR3 length is 15 residues. CDR3 protein: CASSPTGATNEKLFF. CDR3 bases: TGTGCCAGCAGCCCGACGGGAGCAACTAATGAAAAACTGTTTTTT.

Concerning this clonotype: This clone may be a read error of a much larger clone one base away. The rearrangement links TRBV3-1 to TRBJ1-2; D may be TRBD1 (5 bases). The V end was cut by 0 bases, the J end by 1 base, with 9 bases between. CDR1 is LGHDT and CDR2 is YNNKEL in the germline V gene (reference sequence). The CDR3 spans 15 residues. The CDR3 DNA follows: TGTGCCAGCAGCCAAGATGCCGGGGGTAACTATGGCTACACCTTC. Translating it yields CASSQDAGGNYGYTF.

The chain couples TRBV28 to TRBJ2-1, with a weak D call TRBD1 (6 bases). V was cut by 5 bases and J by 9 bases, with 26 bases left in between. The CDR3 consists of 17 residues. Per germline, CDR1 MDHEN and CDR2 SYDVKM. The CDR3 loop is CASSPRSGTSRTAEQFF. The CDR3 DNA reads as TGTGCCAGCAGTCCCCGGTCGGGGACATCCAGGACCGCTGAGCAGTTCTTC.